This T cell receptor (beta chain) was captured by sequencing in a study of cytomegalovirus exposure and HLA in healthy donors. The PCR had 60 Vbeta and 13 Jbeta primers. The method was immunoSEQ multiplex PCR; TCRdb's version includes in-frame clones alone and lacks a portion of them. The table lists 150,000 to 200,000 clones, around 80% of them singletons. Germline loops: CDR1 MNHEY, CDR2 SMNVEV (reference sequence). With V trimmed by 4 bases and J by 7 bases, 7 bases remained unmatched. This CDR3 is 15 amino acids long. The sequence derives from a woman aged 40 to 55 in good health and CMV-seronegative. The chain has TRBV27 and TRBJ2-1; 10 bases are a match to TRBD2. The sequencing sample was made of PBMCs. The chain's CDR3 is CASSWFSGGSNEQFF. The CDR3 region has the DNA TGTGCCAGCAGTTGGTTTAGCGGGGGGTCAAATGAGCAGTTCTTC.